The present TCR beta chain was sequenced within a study of OX40 agonist ivuxolimab in advanced cancers. Study background: Dosing consisted of intravenous ivuxolimab at 0.01 to 10 mg/kg every 2 weeks. Hepatocellular carcinoma, melanoma, renal cell or head and neck cancer was diagnosed in the dose-escalation patients.

TCRdb's copy holds only in-frame clones and misses some; the assay was immunoSEQ multiplex PCR. The data hold 60,000 to 90,000 clones, with around 88% observed a single time. The CDR3 loop spans 15 amino acids. The V and J ends lost 5 bases and 3 bases respectively, with 17 bases between them. Per germline, CDR1 SGHKS and CDR2 YYEKEE (reference sequence). Sequencing used CD4+ or CD8+ T cells sorted from blood, obtained in a trial of the OX40 agonist ivuxolimab. The chain is built from TRBV5-5 and TRBJ1-1, with D possibly matching TRBD1 (6 bases). This TCR derives from an adult with an advanced solid tumor such as melanoma, head and neck, liver or kidney cancer. CDR3 sequence (DNA): TGTGCCAGCAGTTGGGGGGCCAGTTCTGACACTGAAGCTTTCTTT. It specifies CASSWGASSDTEAFF.